Presented here are 24 T cell receptor beta chains from one specimen sequenced in a study of blood T cell repertoires in COVID-19. The data were produced by immunoSEQ multiplex PCR, yet TCRdb's version contains in-frame clones alone and is incomplete. The repertoire holds around 180,000 clones, with approximately 85% as singletons. The sequencing sample was made of peripheral blood. The receptors stem from a man aged 55 to 70 with acute or convalescent COVID-19.

The chain recombines TRBV27 with TRBJ2-3, with D possibly being TRBD2 (5 bases). This CDR3 is 16 amino acids long. V was trimmed by 0 bases and J by 3 bases, leaving 13 bases between them. The V gene's germline CDR1 is MNHEY and CDR2 SMNVEV (reference sequence). The DNA of the CDR3 is TGTGCCAGCAGTTTATCACCGACCACGGGGACAGATACGCAGTATTTT. Its protein product is CASSLSPTTGTDTQYF.

The chain links TRBV5-4 to TRBJ2-3, with a weak D call TRBD2 (6 bases). V lost 3 bases and J 1 base, leaving 6 bases between the germline ends. Germline CDR1 and CDR2: SGHNT and YYREEE (reference sequence). CDR3 length equals 13 residues. CDR3 coding DNA: TGTGCCAGCAGCTCGGGAGGCACAGATACGCAGTATTTT. It specifies CASSSGGTDTQYF.

This chain connects TRBV28 to TRBJ1-5; TRBD1 aligns across 7 bases. V gave up 5 bases and J gave up 6 bases; unmatched junction bases: 13. The CDR3 has 16 amino acids. The germline CDR1 and CDR2 sequences are MDHEN and SYDVKM. CDR3 loop: CASSPRNRGWGQPQHF. Here the CDR3 DNA reads TGTGCCAGCAGTCCTAGAAACAGGGGCTGGGGTCAGCCCCAGCATTTT.

This chain uses TRBV6-5 with TRBJ1-5; tentatively, D is TRBD1 (5 bases). V lost 6 bases and J 0 bases, leaving 9 bases between the germline ends. Looked up from germline, CDR1 is MNHEY and CDR2 is SVGAGI. There are 14 residues in the CDR3. In DNA, the CDR3 is TGTGCCAGCAGAGCAGGGTATAGCAATCAGCCCCAGCATTTT. Its protein is CASRAGYSNQPQHF.

The sample holds a few counts of this clone. The chain carries TRBV12-3 or TRBV12-4 and TRBJ2-7, with unresolved D. Trimming removed 6 bases at V and 6 bases at J, with 12 bases between. There are 12 residues in the CDR3. The CDR3 region has the DNA TGTGCCAGCAGCCAACCCGCTACCGAGCAGTACTTC. Its protein product is CASSQPATEQYF.

This clone occurred once. The rearrangement links TRBV6-2 or TRBV6-3 to TRBJ2-7; a possible D gene is TRBD2 (6 bases). V lost 2 bases and J lost 3, with 17 bases in between. This CDR3 is built from 16 residues. Germline V gene lookup returns CDR1 MNHEY and CDR2 SVGEGT. CDR3 sequence: CASSYREAGKYYEQYF. In DNA, the CDR3 is TGTGCCAGCAGTTACAGGGAGGCAGGAAAATACTACGAGCAGTACTTC.

This clone was counted a few times. The V call is TRBV7-8, the J call TRBJ1-2; D remains ambiguous. The CDR3 runs to 17 residues. Deletions cut 3 bases from V and 1 base from J, with 18 bases between. Per germline, CDR1 SGHVS and CDR2 FQNEAQ. The CDR3 DNA reads as TGTGCCAGCAGCTTTTCTATAGCGGGCAGCCGTAACTATGGCTACACCTTC. Its translation: CASSFSIAGSRNYGYTF.

The chain employs TRBV19 and TRBJ1-4; D possibly corresponds to TRBD1 (5 bases). CDR1 is LNHDA, CDR2 SQIVND, per germline (reference sequence). Trimming pared 5 bases from V and 0 bases from J, leaving 13 bases between. The CDR3 totals 16 residues. As DNA, the CDR3 is TGTGCCAGTAGTCGATACAGGTCCCCAACTAATGAAAAACTGTTTTTT. Translation: CASSRYRSPTNEKLFF.

This chain links TRBV7-9 with TRBJ1-2; 7 nucleotides align to TRBD1. Trimming took 0 bases from V and 6 from J; bases not matched to a gene: 7. Germline assignment: CDR1 SEHNR and CDR2 FQNEAQ (reference sequence). CDR3 length: 15 residues. CDR3 region: CASSLAGTAFDGYTF. Here the CDR3 DNA reads TGTGCCAGCAGCTTAGCCGGGACAGCATTTGATGGCTACACCTTC.

This clone was observed a few times. This rearrangement joins TRBV3-1 (or the pseudogene TRBV3-2) to TRBJ1-1; 9 bases line up with TRBD1. The germline V gene has CDR1 LGHDT and CDR2 YNNKEL (reference sequence). The length of the CDR3 is 13 residues. Trimming cost V 8 bases and J 4 bases; bases outside gene matches: 5. CDR3: CASGRTGVTEAFF. As DNA, the CDR3 is TGTGCCAGCGGACGGACAGGGGTCACTGAAGCTTTCTTT.

The rearrangement uses TRBV7-6 and TRBJ1-1, with D unresolved. The CDR3 loop spans 15 amino acids. Germline CDR1 SGHVS, CDR2 FNYEAQ. V lost 0 bases and J lost 6, with 14 bases in between. CDR3 bases: TGTGCCAGCAGCTTAGCTGTTGGGCGCTCCCCTGAAGCTTTCTTT. Its translation: CASSLAVGRSPEAFF.

The gene calls are TRBV19 and TRBJ1-3; unclear D gene. This CDR3 is built from 15 residues. V lost 5 bases and J lost 0, with 11 bases in between. The germline V gene has CDR1 LNHDA and CDR2 SQIVND (reference sequence). The CDR3: CASSVLGSSGNTIYF. Here the CDR3 DNA reads TGTGCCAGTAGTGTTCTCGGGAGCTCTGGAAACACCATATATTTT.

This sequence joins TRBV27 and TRBJ1-5; D is ambiguous. Trimming pared 5 bases from V and 9 bases from J, leaving 14 bases between. Germline V gives CDR1 MNHEY, CDR2 SMNVEV (reference sequence). This CDR3 contains 13 residues. This chain's CDR3 is CASSRDIGGPQHF. The CDR3 nucleotides are TGTGCCAGCAGTCGGGATATTGGCGGGCCCCAGCATTTT.

This clone was picked up a small number of times. The J gene is TRBJ2-3, the V gene TRBV28; D possibly corresponds to TRBD2 (5 bases). The CDR3 sequence is 16 residues long. CDR1 MDHEN and CDR2 SYDVKM come from the germline V gene. V was clipped by 6 bases and J by 1 base, with 17 bases between them. The CDR3: CASRGSSVGRTDTQYF. The CDR3 coding sequence is TGTGCCAGCAGGGGTAGTAGCGTGGGCCGCACAGATACGCAGTATTTT. The full variable domain, completed using reference TRBV28 and TRBJ2-3, is DVKVTQSSRYLVKRTGEKVFLECVQDMDHENMFWYRQDPGLGLRLIYFSYDVKMKEKGDIPEGYSVSREKKERFSLILESASTNQTSMYLCASRGSSVGRTDTQYFGPGTRLTVL.

This sequence joins TRBV12-3 or TRBV12-4 and TRBJ1-1; weak D call: TRBD1 (6 bases). The CDR3 runs to 13 residues. Between the trimmed V and J ends, which lost 6 bases and 10 bases, there was a span of 18 bases. CDR3 nucleotide sequence: TGTGCCAGCAGCCCTGGGGGCTTTGGCTCAGCTTTCTTT. Its translation is CASSPGGFGSAFF.

The rearrangement joins TRBV28 to TRBJ1-1; D ambiguous. Per the germline V gene, CDR1 is MDHEN and CDR2 is SYDVKM. CDR3 length equals 13 residues. With 6 bases removed from V and 0 bases from J, the gap between germline ends came to 8 bases. CDR3 protein: CASSTGLNTEAFF. In nucleotides, the CDR3 is TGTGCCAGCAGCACGGGTCTGAACACTGAAGCTTTCTTT.

The V call is TRBV14, the J call TRBJ2-2, with D uncertain. Germline CDR1 reads SGHDN; CDR2 reads FVKESK. The CDR3 is made up of 16 amino acids. Trimming stripped 1 base from V and 4 bases from J, with 13 bases between. CDR3 sequence reads: CASSQARGYSTGELFF. The CDR3, as DNA: TGTGCCAGCAGCCAAGCACGCGGCTATTCCACCGGGGAGCTGTTTTTT.

CDR3 sequence reads: CASSSSLLQGEQYF. CDR3 sequence (DNA): TGTGCCAGCAGTTCAAGCCTCCTTCAGGGCGAGCAGTACTTC. V is TRBV27 and J is TRBJ2-7, with D perhaps matching TRBD1 (5 bases). The CDR3 contains 14 residues. The germline gives CDR1 MNHEY, CDR2 SMNVEV (reference sequence). V shed 4 bases and J shed 6 bases, with 16 bases lying between them.

This sequence joins TRBV2 and TRBJ2-1; D is undetermined. Germline V gene lookup returns CDR1 SNHLY and CDR2 FYNNEI. Trimming cost V 6 bases and J 9 bases, with 6 bases left between them. This CDR3 contains 10 residues. CDR3 in DNA: TGTGCCAGCAGGTCCGGTGAGCAGTTCTTC. Translating gives CASRSGEQFF.

The V gene is TRBV3-1 (or the pseudogene TRBV3-2), the J gene TRBJ2-7, with 11 bases that match TRBD2. In germline, CDR1 is LGHDT, CDR2 YNNKEL (reference sequence). CDR3 length: 16 residues. V gave up 0 bases and J gave up 4 bases; unmatched junction bases: 5. CDR3 in amino acids: CASSQDSGRAKYEQYF. Here the CDR3 DNA reads TGTGCCAGCAGCCAAGATAGCGGGAGGGCCAAATACGAGCAGTACTTC.

The rearrangement uses TRBV6-5 and TRBJ1-5; weak D call: TRBD1 (6 bases). The CDR3 is 14 amino acids. Germline V gives CDR1 MNHEY, CDR2 SVGAGI. V dropped 9 bases and J dropped 7 bases, with 19 bases sitting between them. This CDR3 is CASQYRGGRQPQHF. CDR3 bases: TGTGCCAGTCAGTACCGGGGGGGCCGGCAGCCCCAGCATTTT.

The gene calls are TRBV28 and TRBJ1-5, with D possibly matching TRBD1 (5 bases). This CDR3 spans 12 amino acids. The V gene lost 7 bases and the J gene lost 2 bases, with 6 bases spanning the gap. The germline gives CDR1 MDHEN, CDR2 SYDVKM. The CDR3 DNA follows: TGTGCCAGCACAGGGCGCAATCAGCCCCAGCATTTT. Residues: CASTGRNQPQHF.

This chain joins TRBV7-2 and TRBJ2-2, with a weak D call TRBD1 (7 bases). CDR3 length equals 17 residues. V was clipped by 2 bases and J by 7 bases, with 20 bases between them. The germline gives CDR1 SGHTA, CDR2 FQGNSA. The CDR3 protein is CASSLMGQGGVGGELFF. In DNA, the CDR3 is TGTGCCAGCAGCTTAATGGGCCAGGGGGGCGTCGGCGGGGAGCTGTTTTTT.

V usage is TRBV5-5 and J usage is TRBJ2-1, with 8 bases fitting TRBD2. The CDR3 runs to 16 residues. V was clipped by 4 bases and J by 7 bases; unmatched bases: 13. In germline, CDR1 is SGHKS, CDR2 YYEKEE (reference sequence). The CDR3 spells CASSATSARGGNEQFF. DNA of the CDR3: TGTGCCAGCAGCGCGACTAGCGCGAGGGGGGGGAATGAGCAGTTCTTC. Looking up the rest from reference TRBV5-5 and TRBJ2-1 gives the full variable domain: DAGVTQSPTHLIKTRGQQVTLRCSPISGHKSVSWYQQVLGQGPQFIFQYYEKEERGRGNFPDRFSARQFPNYSSELNVNALLLGDSALYLCASSATSARGGNEQFFGPGTRLTVL.